These T cell receptor beta chains were read from a single sample in a study of cytomegalovirus exposure and HLA in healthy donors. The protocol was immunoSEQ multiplex PCR, while the TCRdb copy is restricted to in-frame clones and leaves out a portion. The sample carries more than 140,000 clones, 85% to 90% recorded once. The specimen sequenced was PBMCs. The source of these receptors is a woman under 30 in good health and CMV-seropositive. Each CDR3 is given with its conserved first and last residue. Fields, in order: V gene, D gene, J gene, clone size, CDR3 protein, CDR3 DNA. The D gene is left open where the match is weak. The size of a clone is reported for some rows only, either as once, few or many, or as a class for expanded clones.

TRBV27	-	TRBJ1-1	once	CASSLTFGQEAFF	TGTGCCAGCAGTTTAACTTTTGGACAAGAAGCTTTCTTT
TRBV6-5	TRBD1	TRBJ2-7	-	CASSLGQGSYEQYF	TGTGCCAGCAGTTTGGGACAGGGCTCCTACGAGCAGTACTTC
TRBV9	TRBD1	TRBJ2-7	once	CASSPETGGGPYEQYF	TGTGCCAGCAGCCCCGAGACAGGGGGCGGGCCCTACGAGCAGTACTTC
TRBV27	-	TRBJ1-5	-	CASRAQAWVSNQPQHF	TGTGCCAGCAGGGCCCAAGCGTGGGTTAGCAATCAGCCCCAGCATTTT
TRBV2	-	TRBJ2-7	-	CASSIQGYPYEQYF	TGTGCCAGCAGCATTCAGGGTTATCCCTACGAGCAGTACTTC
TRBV7-2	-	TRBJ2-3	-	CASSPSWSSDTQYF	TGTGCCAGCAGCCCTAGCTGGTCTTCAGATACGCAGTATTTT
TRBV5-1	TRBD2	TRBJ2-1	-	CASSLYPGTSGRNEQFF	TGCGCCAGCAGCTTATACCCCGGGACTAGCGGGAGAAATGAGCAGTTCTTC
TRBV5-1	-	TRBJ2-2	-	CASSLELAGELFF	TGCGCCAGCAGCTTGGAACTAGCCGGGGAGCTGTTTTTT
TRBV7-9	-	TRBJ1-1	-	CASSPLRQMNTEAFF	TGTGCCAGCAGCCCACTCAGGCAGATGAACACTGAAGCTTTCTTT
TRBV11-1	TRBD2	TRBJ2-1	-	CASSLGLADNEQFF	TGTGCCAGCAGCCTGGGACTAGCGGACAATGAGCAGTTCTTC
TRBV7-8	TRBD2	TRBJ2-1	-	CASSLDPNPAGGSYNEQFF	TGTGCCAGCAGCTTAGACCCCAATCCAGCGGGAGGGTCCTACAATGAGCAGTTCTTC
TRBV6-6	-	TRBJ2-3	-	CASSPRGGTQYF	TGTGCCAGCAGTCCCCGCGGAGGTACGCAGTATTTT
TRBV19	TRBD1	TRBJ1-2	-	CAASGQDYYGYTF	TGTGCCGCCTCCGGACAGGATTACTATGGCTACACCTTC
TRBV7-2	TRBD2	TRBJ2-3	-	CASSLTSGSFADTQYF	TGTGCCAGCAGCTTAACTAGCGGGAGTTTTGCAGATACGCAGTATTTT
TRBV5-8	-	TRBJ2-7	-	CASSLEVGPYEQYF	TGTGCCAGCAGCTTGGAGGTGGGGCCCTACGAGCAGTACTTC
TRBV10-3	TRBD1	TRBJ2-7	-	CAITPDRGDEQYF	TGTGCCATCACTCCGGACAGGGGAGACGAGCAGTACTTC
TRBV19	TRBD2	TRBJ2-5	-	CASSRTSGRTQETQYF	TGTGCCAGTTCCCGGACTAGCGGGAGGACCCAAGAGACCCAGTACTTC
TRBV7-2	TRBD2	TRBJ2-7	-	CASSVAGVNFYEQYF	TGTGCCAGCAGTGTAGCGGGAGTAAATTTCTACGAGCAGTACTTC
TRBV5-5	TRBD1	TRBJ2-7	-	CASSSLTGQGSSYEQYF	TGTGCCAGCAGCTCCCTTACCGGACAGGGGTCTTCCTACGAGCAGTACTTC
TRBV6-5	-	TRBJ2-5	-	CASSWSRRETQYF	TGTGCCAGCAGTTGGTCTAGGCGGGAGACCCAGTACTTC
TRBV30	TRBD1	TRBJ2-5	-	CAWRGQVKETQYF	TGTGCCTGGAGGGGACAGGTTAAAGAGACCCAGTACTTC
TRBV7-9	-	TRBJ1-5	-	CASSFNGNQPQHF	TGTGCCAGCAGCTTTAATGGCAATCAGCCCCAGCATTTT
TRBV7-2	-	TRBJ2-1	-	CASSLVRDYYNEQFF	TGTGCCAGCAGCTTAGTGCGGGATTACTACAATGAGCAGTTCTTC
TRBV6-4	TRBD2	TRBJ2-1	many	CASSELAGGGQYEQFF	TGTGCCAGCAGTGAATTAGCGGGAGGCGGGCAATATGAGCAGTTCTTC
TRBV27	-	TRBJ2-7	once	CASSLGHVSGSTYEQYF	TGTGCCAGCAGTTTGGGACACGTTAGCGGGTCAACCTACGAGCAGTACTTC
TRBV7-9	-	TRBJ1-5	-	CASSLAGGPQHF	TGTGCCAGCAGCTTAGCAGGAGGGCCCCAGCATTTT
TRBV12-5	-	TRBJ1-2	-	CASGLFRGSYGYTF	TGTGCTAGTGGTTTGTTTAGGGGGTCCTATGGCTACACCTTC
TRBV10-1	-	TRBJ2-3	-	CASSESPGFNTDTQYF	TGCGCCAGCAGTGAGTCTCCGGGATTTAACACAGATACGCAGTATTTT
TRBV6-5	-	TRBJ1-1	once	CASSYSRTLNTEAFF	TGTGCCAGCAGTTACTCGCGGACACTAAACACTGAAGCTTTCTTT
TRBV28	TRBD1	TRBJ2-1	once	CASGLQGNEQFF	TGTGCCAGCGGCCTACAGGGGAATGAGCAGTTCTTC
TRBV11-3	-	TRBJ2-2	-	CASSLSSGYTGELFF	TGTGCCAGCAGCTTAAGTAGCGGCTACACCGGGGAGCTGTTTTTT
TRBV7-2	-	TRBJ1-2	-	CASSFDRLGYGYTF	TGTGCCAGCAGCTTCGACAGGTTGGGCTATGGCTACACCTTC
TRBV30	TRBD1	TRBJ2-2	-	CAWDPGQPFSLNTGELFF	TGTGCCTGGGACCCGGGACAGCCCTTTTCCCTGAACACCGGGGAGCTGTTTTTT
TRBV7-9	-	TRBJ2-5	-	CASSWGGAETQYF	TGTGCCAGCAGCTGGGGGGGGGCTGAGACCCAGTACTTC
TRBV6-5	-	TRBJ2-7	-	CASARLGEQYF	TGTGCCAGCGCGCGACTAGGCGAGCAGTACTTC
TRBV7-9	TRBD2	TRBJ2-2	-	CASSSRTSGRTGELFF	TGTGCCAGCAGCTCTCGGACTAGCGGTCGGACCGGGGAGCTGTTTTTT
TRBV10-3	-	TRBJ2-1	-	CAISPQGTYNEQFF	TGTGCCATCAGCCCACAGGGAACCTACAATGAGCAGTTCTTC
TRBV4-1	TRBD2	TRBJ2-1	-	CASSQLTSGSYNEQFF	TGCGCCAGCAGCCAGCTTACTAGCGGTTCCTACAATGAGCAGTTCTTC
TRBV2	TRBD1	TRBJ2-1	-	CASSDRDRGLDEQFF	TGTGCCAGCAGTGACCGGGACAGGGGGCTCGATGAGCAGTTCTTC
TRBV19	TRBD2	TRBJ2-2	-	CASSIGLAGVYTGELFF	TGTGCCAGTAGTATTGGTCTAGCGGGAGTTTACACCGGGGAGCTGTTTTTT
TRBV28	TRBD2	TRBJ2-3	-	CASSPWEGQDTQYF	TGTGCCAGCAGCCCATGGGAGGGCCAAGATACGCAGTATTTT
TRBV7-2	-	TRBJ2-2	-	CASSLVLGAGELFF	TGTGCCAGCAGCTTAGTACTGGGAGCCGGGGAGCTGTTTTTT
TRBV28	TRBD1	TRBJ2-7	once	CASSLSGGTGAYEQYF	TGTGCCAGCAGTTTATCCGGCGGGACAGGGGCCTACGAGCAGTACTTC
TRBV6-1	-	TRBJ1-3	-	CASSERVYSGNTIYF	TGTGCCAGCAGTGAACGGGTTTACTCTGGAAACACCATATATTTT
TRBV30	-	TRBJ2-1	-	CAWKHGDNEQFF	TGTGCCTGGAAGCACGGAGACAATGAGCAGTTCTTC
TRBV2	TRBD1	TRBJ1-1	-	CASSETRDRPEAFF	TGTGCCAGCAGTGAAACTCGGGACAGGCCCGAAGCTTTCTTT
TRBV30	-	TRBJ1-1	once	CAWSVRARGHEAFF	TGTGCCTGGAGTGTACGGGCCAGGGGCCATGAAGCTTTCTTT
TRBV7-9	TRBD1	TRBJ2-3	-	CASSLRDRADTQYF	TGTGCCAGCAGCTTACGGGACAGAGCAGATACGCAGTATTTT
TRBV5-4	TRBD2	TRBJ2-7	-	CASGLAGVSAEQYF	TGTGCCAGCGGACTAGCGGGGGTTTCAGCCGAGCAGTACTTC
TRBV7-6	TRBD1	TRBJ2-7	few	CASSEAGGSYEQYF	TGTGCCAGCAGCGAAGCAGGGGGCTCCTACGAGCAGTACTTC
TRBV7-2	-	TRBJ1-2	once	CASSSGWVNYGYTF	TGTGCCAGCAGCTCAGGGTGGGTTAACTATGGCTACACCTTC
TRBV5-1	TRBD2	TRBJ2-7	-	CASSLDGGAYEQYF	TGCGCCAGCAGCTTGGATGGGGGGGCCTACGAGCAGTACTTC
TRBV11-3	-	TRBJ2-1	-	CASSFIGGPASPTYNEQFF	TGTGCCAGCAGCTTCATCGGGGGGCCGGCTAGCCCTACCTACAATGAGCAGTTCTTC
TRBV7-9	-	TRBJ1-4	-	CASSLLTGPNEKLFF	TGTGCCAGCAGCCTCTTGACAGGCCCTAATGAAAAACTGTTTTTT
TRBV7-8	TRBD1	TRBJ2-5	-	CASSTGQGGTQYF	TGTGCCAGCAGCACAGGACAGGGGGGGACCCAGTACTTC
TRBV6-4	-	TRBJ2-1	-	CASSARLNNEQFF	TGTGCCAGCAGTGCGCGGCTAAACAATGAGCAGTTCTTC
TRBV6-5	TRBD1	TRBJ1-2	-	CASSFQTGAAYGYTF	TGTGCCAGCAGTTTTCAGACAGGGGCGGCGTATGGCTACACCTTC
TRBV19	-	TRBJ2-3	-	CASSILGASTDTQYF	TGTGCCAGTAGTATCCTAGGGGCTAGCACAGATACGCAGTATTTT